The subject of this entry is one T cell receptor (beta chain). This record belongs to a study of cytomegalovirus exposure and HLA in healthy donors. The PCR employed 60 Vbeta primers together with 13 Jbeta primers. TCRdb's table, derived via immunoSEQ multiplex PCR, lists solely in-frame clones and lacks some. The table lists about 52,000 clones, roughly 73% of them singletons, with approximately 2.7% in the top ten. What was sequenced was PBMCs. This receptor was obtained from a man younger than 35 in good health and CMV-seronegative.

The CDR3 DNA sequence: TGCAGCGGTGGGACAGGGGTTAACACCGGGGAGCTGTTTTTT. This gives the protein CSGGTGVNTGELFF. This rearrangement joins TRBV29-1 to TRBJ2-2; 10 nucleotides agree with TRBD1. Germline V CDR1 and CDR2: SQVTM, ANQGSEA. The CDR3 is made up of 14 amino acids. V was clipped by 7 bases and J by 2 bases; unmatched bases: 4.